The subject of this entry is one T cell receptor beta chain. Trimming stripped 3 bases from V and 5 bases from J, with 16 bases between. The CDR3 is 16 amino acids. From germline, CDR1 is SGHDN and CDR2 FVKESK. The record originates from a study of blood T cell repertoires in COVID-19. The study assigned cohorts using participant-reported clinical history. Either two negative PCRs, clearance, or symptom resolution qualified Cohort 3 donors as recovered. Method: immunoSEQ multiplex PCR; TCRdb's copy keeps in-frame clones and lacks some. Found here are about 370,000 clones, roughly nine tenths of them singletons; the top ten hold less than 1.2%.

The chain employs TRBV14 and TRBJ2-2; D may be TRBD2 (6 bases). This TCR came from a man younger than 35 who had recovered from COVID-19. Sequencing was done on a sample of PBMCs or T cells enriched from blood (not recorded which). In nucleotides, the CDR3 is TGTGCCAGCAGCCATATCCGGCAGGGAGGTACCGGGGAGCTGTTTTTT. It is translated as CASSHIRQGGTGELFF.